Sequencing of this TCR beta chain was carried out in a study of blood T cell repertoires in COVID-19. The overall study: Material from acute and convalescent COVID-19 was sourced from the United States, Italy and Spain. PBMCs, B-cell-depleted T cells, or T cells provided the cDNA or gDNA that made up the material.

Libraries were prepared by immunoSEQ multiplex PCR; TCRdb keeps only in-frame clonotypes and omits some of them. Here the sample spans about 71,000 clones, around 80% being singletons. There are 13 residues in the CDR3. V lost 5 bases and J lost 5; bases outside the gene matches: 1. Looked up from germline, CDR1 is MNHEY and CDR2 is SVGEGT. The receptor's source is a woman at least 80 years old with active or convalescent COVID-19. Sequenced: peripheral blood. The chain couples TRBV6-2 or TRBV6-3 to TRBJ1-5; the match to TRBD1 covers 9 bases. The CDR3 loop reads CASSTGGDQPQHF. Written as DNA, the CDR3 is TGTGCCAGCAGTACAGGGGGCGATCAGCCCCAGCATTTT.